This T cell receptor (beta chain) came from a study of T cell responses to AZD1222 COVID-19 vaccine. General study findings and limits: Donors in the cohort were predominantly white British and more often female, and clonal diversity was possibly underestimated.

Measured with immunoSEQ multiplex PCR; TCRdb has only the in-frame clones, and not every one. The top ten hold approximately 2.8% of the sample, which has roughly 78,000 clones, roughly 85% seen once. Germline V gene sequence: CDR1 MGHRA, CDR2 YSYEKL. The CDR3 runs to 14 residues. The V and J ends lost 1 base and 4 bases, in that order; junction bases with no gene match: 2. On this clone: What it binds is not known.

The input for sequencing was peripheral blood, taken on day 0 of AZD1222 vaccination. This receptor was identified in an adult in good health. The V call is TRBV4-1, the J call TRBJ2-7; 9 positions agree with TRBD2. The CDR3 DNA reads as TGCGCCAGCAGCCAAGGGGCGGGGGGGTACGAGCAGTACTTC. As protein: CASSQGAGGYEQYF.